These 4 T cell receptor beta chains were all obtained from the same sample, sequenced in a study of CD8+ T cells in alopecia areata (dated by TCRdb to the late 2010s). To prepare the library, the immunoSEQ multiplex PCR assay was applied. For TCR sequencing, RNA was extracted from every sample and reverse transcribed into cDNA to serve as template. Held by TCRdb, this immuneACCESS table contains in-frame sequences only and omits some clones. Under half of the omission traces to an unresolved V gene where checked; the cause of the rest is unknown. Across this sample there are around 250,000 clones, with about 68% seen only once. The ten largest clonotypes hold around 1.2% of the sample. Interpreted using the paper, the time point label stands for: baseline before oral tofacitinib. This material consisted of CD4+ T cells sorted from blood, taken at week 0. The receptors were gathered from a human donor with alopecia areata.

The chain couples TRBV9 to TRBJ1-2; weak D call: TRBD1 (6 bases). Trimming removed 4 bases from V and 8 bases from J, with 18 bases in between. Germline loops: CDR1 SGDLS, CDR2 YYNGEE. The CDR3 spans 14 residues. The CDR3 DNA reads TGTGCCAGCAGCCCAGGGGCGGGTTCGCGAGGCTACACCTTC. Its translation: CASSPGAGSRGYTF.

J is TRBJ1-1 and V is TRBV30, with D hard to call. The germline gives CDR1 GTSNPN, CDR2 SVGIG (reference sequence). This CDR3 is built from 14 residues. The V end was cut by 3 bases, the J end by 0 bases, with 11 bases between. The CDR3 protein is CAWRALGMNTEAFF. For the CDR3, the DNA is TGTGCCTGGAGGGCCTTGGGGATGAACACTGAAGCTTTCTTT. Full variable domain (outside the CDR3, taken from reference TRBV30 and TRBJ1-1): SQTIHQWPATLVQPVGSPLSLECTVEGTSNPNLYWYRQAAGRGLQLLFYSVGIGQISSEVPQNLSASRPQDRQFILSSKKLLLSDSGFYLCAWRALGMNTEAFFGQGTRLTVV.

V gene TRBV4-3 combines with J gene TRBJ2-3; possibly TRBD2 for D (5 bases). CDR1 and CDR2 from the germline V gene are LGHNA and YSLEER. The CDR3 is made up of 13 amino acids. V lost 6 bases and J 4 bases, leaving 11 bases between the germline ends. The chain's CDR3 is CASSSMRADTQYF. The CDR3 DNA reads TGCGCCAGCAGTTCCATGAGGGCAGATACGCAGTATTTT.

This rearrangement joins TRBV6-6 to TRBJ2-6; D not certain. Germline V CDR1 and CDR2: MNHNY, SVGAGI (reference sequence). V lost 6 bases, J lost 0 bases, and 9 bases lay in between. The CDR3 spans 15 residues. CDR3 DNA sequence: TGTGCCAGCAGAGCTATTCCCTCTGGGGCCAACGTCCTGACTTTC. Protein product: CASRAIPSGANVLTF.